This TCR beta chain was documented in a study of blood T cell repertoires in COVID-19. Turning to the study itself: Acute-phase and convalescent COVID-19 samples originated in the United States, Italy and Spain.

Trimming took 6 bases from V and 9 from J; bases not matched to a gene: 8. The CDR3 totals 13 residues. Enrolled through a virtual design, the participants were between 18 and 89 years of age and came from 24 US areas. Participants reported their clinical history, and cohort assignment relied on those reports. Some clones are missing from TCRdb's copy, which holds only in-frame ones; the method was immunoSEQ multiplex PCR. Among just over 300,000 clones, roughly 89% were seen once, and the ten largest hold 8% to 9.5%. The V gene is TRBV12-3 or TRBV12-4, the J gene TRBJ1-1, with 9 positions matching TRBD1. The source is a woman in her late teens or twenties who had recovered from COVID-19. The sequenced material came from PBMCs or T cells enriched from blood (not recorded which). CDR3 amino acids: CASSRRDRDQAFF. The CDR3 DNA reads TGTGCCAGCAGCCGCCGGGACAGGGATCAAGCTTTCTTT.